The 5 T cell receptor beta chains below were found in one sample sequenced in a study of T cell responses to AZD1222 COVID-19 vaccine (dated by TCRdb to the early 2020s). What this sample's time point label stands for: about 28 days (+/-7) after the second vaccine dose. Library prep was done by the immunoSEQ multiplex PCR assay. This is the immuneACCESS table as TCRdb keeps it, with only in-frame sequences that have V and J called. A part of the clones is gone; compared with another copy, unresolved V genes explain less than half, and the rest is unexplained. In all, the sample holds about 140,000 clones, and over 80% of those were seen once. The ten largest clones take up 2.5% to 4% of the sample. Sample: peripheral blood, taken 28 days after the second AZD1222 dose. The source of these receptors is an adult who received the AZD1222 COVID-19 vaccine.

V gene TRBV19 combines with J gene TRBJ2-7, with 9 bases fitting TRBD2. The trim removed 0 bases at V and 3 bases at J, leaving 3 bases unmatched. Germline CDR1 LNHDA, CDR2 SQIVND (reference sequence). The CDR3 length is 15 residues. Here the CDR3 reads CASSIDGTSFYEQYF. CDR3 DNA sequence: TGTGCCAGTAGTATAGACGGGACTAGCTTCTACGAGCAGTACTTC. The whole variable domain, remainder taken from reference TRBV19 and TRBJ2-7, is DGGITQSPKYLFRKEGQNVTLSCEQNLNHDAMYWYRQDPGQGLRLIYYSQIVNDFQKGDIAEGYSVSREKKESFPLTVTSAQKNPTAFYLCASSIDGTSFYEQYFGPGTRLTVT.

This chain's CDR3 is CASSLGRQDSGYEQYF. The CDR3 bases are TGTGCCAGCAGCTTGGGTCGACAGGACTCTGGTTATGAGCAGTACTTC. V gene TRBV7-9 combines with J gene TRBJ2-7; TRBD1 might be the D (6 bases). The CDR3 spans 16 residues. Germline CDR1 reads SEHNR; CDR2 reads FQNEAQ (reference sequence). V shed 3 bases and J shed 7 bases, with 22 bases lying between them.

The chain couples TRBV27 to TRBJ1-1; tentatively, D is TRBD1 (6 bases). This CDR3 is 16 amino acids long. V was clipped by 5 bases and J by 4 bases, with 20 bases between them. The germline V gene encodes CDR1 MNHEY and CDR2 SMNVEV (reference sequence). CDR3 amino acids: CASSKRTAFVTTEAFF. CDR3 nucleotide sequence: TGTGCCAGCAGTAAGCGGACAGCTTTCGTGACCACTGAAGCTTTCTTT.

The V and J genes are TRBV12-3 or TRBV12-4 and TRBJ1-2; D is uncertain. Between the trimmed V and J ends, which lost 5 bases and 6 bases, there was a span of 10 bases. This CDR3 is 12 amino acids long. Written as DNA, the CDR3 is TGTGCCAGCAGTCCTTCCCCGGATGGCTACACCTTC. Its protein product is CASSPSPDGYTF.

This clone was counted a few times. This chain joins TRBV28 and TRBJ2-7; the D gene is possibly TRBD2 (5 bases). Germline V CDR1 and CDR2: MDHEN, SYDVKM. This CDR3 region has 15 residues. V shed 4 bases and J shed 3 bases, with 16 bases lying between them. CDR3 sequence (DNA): TGTGCCAGCAGTTCAACTAGGACGGTCCGCTACGAGCAGTACTTC. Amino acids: CASSSTRTVRYEQYF.